This passage covers 28 T cell receptor beta chains from one sample sequenced in a study of blood T cell repertoires in COVID-19 (dated by TCRdb to 2018 to 2020). The library was generated by the immunoSEQ multiplex PCR assay. Held by TCRdb, this immuneACCESS table contains in-frame sequences only and omits some clones. Under half of the omission traces to an unresolved V gene where checked; the cause of the rest is unknown. The sample table holds about 150,000 clones, of which roughly 86% were seen once. The ten largest clones take up around 0.63% of the sample. The source material was peripheral blood. The receptors come from a man aged 55 to 70 with COVID-19, enrolled during active disease.

The chain combines TRBV19 with TRBJ1-2; 8 bases agree with TRBD1. CDR1 is LNHDA and CDR2 is SQIVND in the germline V gene (reference sequence). V lost 4 bases, J lost 4 bases, and 14 bases stayed unmatched. This CDR3 spans 17 amino acids. The CDR3 bases are TGTGCCAGTAGTACCGAAGGGACAGGCGCCCGAGCCTATGGCTACACCTTC. It is translated as CASSTEGTGARAYGYTF.

This clone was picked up a small number of times. This chain connects TRBV4-3 to TRBJ1-3; 7 bases are shared with TRBD1. With V trimmed by 3 bases and J by 2 bases, 4 bases remained unmatched. The CDR3 runs 15 residues. CDR1 and CDR2 (germline): LGHNA, YSLEER. In DNA, the CDR3 is TGCGCCAGCAGCCACGAAGGGACAGCTGGAAACACCATATATTTT. The encoded protein is CASSHEGTAGNTIYF.

The chain is built from TRBV7-9 and TRBJ2-1; 9 bases are shared with TRBD1. In germline, CDR1 is SEHNR, CDR2 FQNEAQ (reference sequence). The CDR3 spans 16 residues. With V trimmed by 5 bases and J by 9 bases, 14 bases remained unmatched. The CDR3 coding sequence is TGTGCCAGCAGCCCGCGGGGTACGGACAGGGGAGGTGAGCAGTTCTTC. Its protein is CASSPRGTDRGGEQFF.

The chain is built from TRBV9 and TRBJ2-1; 8 nucleotides agree with TRBD1. V trimming: 3 bases; J trimming: 7 bases; junction bases outside the gene matches: 9. The CDR3 extends over 15 amino acids. CDR1 SGDLS and CDR2 YYNGEE come from the germline V gene. The CDR3 sequence: CASSGKQGGANEQFF. CDR3 nucleotide sequence: TGTGCCAGCAGCGGGAAACAGGGGGGCGCGAATGAGCAGTTCTTC.

V usage is TRBV19 and J usage is TRBJ2-2; 12 nucleotides align to TRBD1. The V gene end was trimmed by 7 bases and the J gene end by 7 bases; junction bases not matched to a gene: 13. The germline V gene encodes CDR1 LNHDA and CDR2 SQIVND (reference sequence). The CDR3 is 17 residues long. CDR3 nucleotides: TGTGCCAGTACTCTCCTCGCCGGGACAGGGGGCTTCGGGGAGCTGTTTTTT. This gives the protein CASTLLAGTGGFGELFF.

The chain has TRBV28 and TRBJ2-7; 9 bases agree with TRBD1. V dropped 2 bases and J dropped 4; count of bases not matched to a gene: 9. Germline values: CDR1 MDHEN, CDR2 SYDVKM. CDR3 length: 16 amino acids. The CDR3 loop is CASSLVSGTGIYEQYF. CDR3 DNA: TGTGCCAGCAGTTTAGTCTCCGGGACAGGGATATACGAGCAGTACTTC.

The chain is built from TRBV19 and TRBJ1-2; D is possibly TRBD1 (5 bases). The length of the CDR3 is 16 residues. Trimming took off 3 bases at V and 2 bases at J, with 16 bases between the two ends. Germline V gene data show CDR1 as LNHDA and CDR2 as SQIVND (reference sequence). DNA for the CDR3: TGTGCCAGTAGTATTTTAGGGGCCGGCGGAAACTATGGCTACACCTTC. Protein product: CASSILGAGGNYGYTF. Full variable domain (outside the CDR3, taken from reference TRBV19 and TRBJ1-2): DGGITQSPKYLFRKEGQNVTLSCEQNLNHDAMYWYRQDPGQGLRLIYYSQIVNDFQKGDIAEGYSVSREKKESFPLTVTSAQKNPTAFYLCASSILGAGGNYGYTFGSGTRLTVV.

This clone was counted a few times. The chain has TRBV29-1 and TRBJ1-2; D is uncertain. Deletions cut 0 bases from V and 6 bases from J, with 11 bases between. CDR3 length: 13 residues. The V gene's germline CDR1 is SQVTM and CDR2 ANQGSEA. Here the CDR3 DNA reads TGCAGCGTTGAAGATTTTTCGGAGGATGGCTACACCTTC. Protein sequence: CSVEDFSEDGYTF. Full variable domain (missing parts from reference TRBV29-1 and TRBJ1-2): SAVISQKPSRDICQRGTSLTIQCQVDSQVTMMFWYRQQPGQSLTLIATANQGSEATYESGFVIDKFPISRPNLTFSTLTVSNMSPEDSSIYLCSVEDFSEDGYTFGSGTRLTVV.

This clone has a single count. The gene calls are TRBV4-3 and TRBJ1-3; the match to TRBD1 covers 7 bases. V was clipped by 4 bases and J by 1 base; unmatched bases: 7. The CDR3 loop spans 16 amino acids. In germline, CDR1 is LGHNA, CDR2 YSLEER. As DNA, the CDR3 is TGCGCCAGCAGCCTGAACAGGGGATTGTCTGGAAACACCATATATTTT. This codes for CASSLNRGLSGNTIYF.

The rearrangement links TRBV24-1 to TRBJ1-5; 10 nucleotides match TRBD1. This CDR3 contains 16 residues. V was pared by 4 bases and J by 7 bases, with 9 bases of the junction left unmatched. Per the germline V gene, CDR1 is KGHDR and CDR2 is SFDVKD. The DNA for the CDR3 is TGTGCCACCAGTGACGCGGGACAGGGGTTCAGGCAGCCCCAGCATTTT. Translating it yields CATSDAGQGFRQPQHF.

This clone occurred once. The rearrangement joins TRBV6-1 to TRBJ1-2; 7 bases match TRBD1. V shed 2 bases, J shed 5 bases, and the junction held 5 bases outside the gene matches. From germline, CDR1 is MNHNS and CDR2 SASEGT. This CDR3 is built from 14 residues. The CDR3 protein is CASSEYRTGYGYTF. For the CDR3, the DNA is TGTGCCAGCAGTGAATATCGGACAGGATATGGCTACACCTTC.

The chain employs TRBV6-4 and TRBJ2-1; 13 bases align to TRBD2. V lost 5 bases to trimming and J lost 7 bases; unmatched junction nucleotides: 8. This CDR3 is 16 amino acids long. CDR1 and CDR2 (germline): MRHNA, SNTAGT. CDR3 region: CASSPQLAGGPNEQFF. In DNA, the CDR3 is TGTGCCAGCAGTCCTCAACTAGCGGGAGGGCCGAATGAGCAGTTCTTC.

The table lists this clone with a count of one. The chain joins TRBV28 to TRBJ2-5; a weak D match, TRBD1 (5 bases). The germline gives CDR1 MDHEN, CDR2 SYDVKM. The CDR3 totals 12 residues. V was shortened by 5 bases and J by 3 bases, with 7 bases between the two germline ends. For the CDR3, the DNA is TGTGCCAGCAGTCAGGGTAAAGAGACCCAGTACTTC. Protein sequence: CASSQGKETQYF.

The rearrangement links TRBV6-5 to TRBJ1-3; possibly TRBD1 for D (6 bases). The ends were cut back, 8 bases at V and 0 bases at J, with 11 bases in the middle. There are 14 residues in the CDR3. Germline CDR1 MNHEY, CDR2 SVGAGI. DNA for the CDR3: TGTGCCAGCGGTATACAGGGCTCTGGAAACACCATATATTTT. It translates to CASGIQGSGNTIYF.

This clone appeared a single time. The rearrangement links TRBV7-2 to TRBJ1-6, with D uncertain. CDR1 SGHTA and CDR2 FQGNSA come from the germline V gene. V dropped 0 bases and J dropped 6 bases, with 9 bases sitting between them. The CDR3 totals 15 residues. CDR3: CASSLAAGGNSPLHF. CDR3 nucleotide sequence: TGTGCCAGCAGCTTAGCGGCGGGCGGTAATTCACCCCTCCACTTT.

This rearrangement joins TRBV2 to TRBJ1-5; the match to TRBD1 covers 8 bases. The CDR3 consists of 16 residues. The germline CDR1 and CDR2 sequences are SNHLY and FYNNEI. The ends lost 2 bases at V and 0 bases at J; junction bases unmatched: 3. CDR3 region: CASSEQGATSNQPQHF. The DNA for the CDR3 is TGTGCCAGCAGTGAACAGGGGGCGACTAGCAATCAGCCCCAGCATTTT.

In this sample, this clone turned up a few times. Other nucleotide sequences in the sample specify the same CDR3. The gene calls are TRBV7-8 and TRBJ2-4, with D possibly being TRBD1 (6 bases). This CDR3 is 14 amino acids long. The germline CDR1 and CDR2 sequences are SGHVS and FQNEAQ. V shed 1 base and J shed 3 bases, with 7 bases lying between them. CDR3 nucleotides: TGTGCCAGCAGCTTAGTGGGACACAAAAACATTCAGTACTTC. Translation gives CASSLVGHKNIQYF. Using reference TRBV7-8 and TRBJ2-4 for the parts outside the CDR3, the full variable domain is GAGVSQSPRYKVAKRGQDVALRCDPISGHVSLFWYQQALGQGPEFLTYFQNEAQLDKSGLPSDRFFAERPEGSVSTLKIQRTQQEDSAVYLCASSLVGHKNIQYFGAGTRLSVL.

The rearrangement uses TRBV11-2 and TRBJ2-1; the match to TRBD2 covers 10 bases. This CDR3 is 16 amino acids long. Germline-derived CDR1 and CDR2 are SGHAT and FQNNGV. The V segment lost 5 bases and the J segment 8 bases; nucleotides outside the gene matches: 12. Written as DNA, the CDR3 is TGTGCCAGCAGCCCAAAGCGGGGGGGCCGAGTTGATGAGCAGTTCTTC. Its translation: CASSPKRGGRVDEQFF.

This rearrangement joins TRBV5-1 to TRBJ2-5; the D is unclear. V lost 0 bases and J 1 base, leaving 7 bases between the germline ends. This CDR3 region has 14 residues. Germline values: CDR1 SGHRS, CDR2 YFSETQ. CDR3 sequence (DNA): TGCGCCAGCAGCTTGGGGTGGGCCCAAGAGACCCAGTACTTC. Its protein product is CASSLGWAQETQYF.

The V call is TRBV5-6, the J call TRBJ1-4, with no clear D. The CDR3 is made up of 11 amino acids. V dropped 2 bases and J dropped 7 bases, with 3 bases sitting between them. Germline values: CDR1 SGHDT, CDR2 YYEEEE. The chain's CDR3 is CASSFGEKLFF. CDR3 bases: TGTGCCAGCAGCTTCGGTGAAAAACTGTTTTTT.

This clone was seen once. This chain uses TRBV11-2 with TRBJ1-4; D gene ambiguous. The V gene lost 3 bases and the J gene lost 7 bases, with 9 bases spanning the gap. The CDR3 contains 13 residues. Germline V gene sequence: CDR1 SGHAT, CDR2 FQNNGV. The CDR3 sequence is CASSFTVGEKLFF. CDR3 DNA: TGTGCCAGCAGCTTCACAGTTGGTGAAAAACTGTTTTTT. Together with reference TRBV11-2 and TRBJ1-4, the CDR3 gives the full variable domain: EAGVAQSPRYKIIEKRQSVAFWCNPISGHATLYWYQQILGQGPKLLIQFQNNGVVDDSQLPKDRFSAERLKGVDSTLKIQPAKLEDSAVYLCASSFTVGEKLFFGSGTQLSVL.

This clone is a singleton in its sample. The chain carries TRBV11-2 and TRBJ2-5, with TRBD1 matching 7 bases. V lost 0 bases and J lost 4; bases outside the gene matches: 2. CDR1 and CDR2 from the germline V gene are SGHAT and FQNNGV. CDR3 length: 14 amino acids. The CDR3: CASSLERQGETQYF. The CDR3, as DNA: TGTGCCAGCAGCTTAGAGAGACAGGGAGAGACCCAGTACTTC.

This rearrangement joins TRBV9 to TRBJ1-1, with a weak D call TRBD1 (6 bases). CDR3 size: 15 residues. Trimming left V 0 bases short and J 4 bases short, with 13 bases between. Germline lookup yields CDR1 SGDLS and CDR2 YYNGEE. In DNA, the CDR3 is TGTGCCAGCAGCGTAGTAGAGGGGGGGATCACTGAAGCTTTCTTT. It translates to CASSVVEGGITEAFF.

Comments on this clone: The CDR3 end shows no conserved phenylalanine or tryptophan, and so a read error is likely. The limits of the CDR3 on the DNA are not certain, so only TCRdb's listed CDR3 is given. V is TRBV19 and J is TRBJ1-1; TRBD1, the table's D call, lacks a check against the DNA. The CDR3 adds up to 14 amino acids, both ends counted. The V gene's germline CDR1 is LNHDA and CDR2 SQIVND (reference sequence). The CDR3 protein is CASSPSKTGIRPSG.

This clone showed up just a few times. This chain uses TRBV3-1 (or the pseudogene TRBV3-2) with TRBJ2-7, with D perhaps TRBD2 (6 bases). Trimming removed 1 base at V and 5 bases at J, with 18 bases between. CDR3 length: 16 residues. Germline V CDR1 and CDR2: LGHDT, YNNKEL (reference sequence). CDR3 loop: CASSQGGGAFPNEQYF. The CDR3 coding sequence is TGTGCCAGCAGCCAAGGTGGCGGGGCGTTCCCCAACGAGCAGTACTTC.

The chain employs TRBV6-6 and TRBJ2-3, with D unresolved. Germline CDR1 is MNHNY and CDR2 is SVGAGI (reference sequence). CDR3 length equals 13 residues. Trimming shortened V by 7 bases and J by 0 bases, and 8 bases separated the two germline ends. CDR3 bases: TGTGCCAGCATTCAGCGTAGCACAGATACGCAGTATTTT. Residues: CASIQRSTDTQYF.

The rearrangement links TRBV7-9 to TRBJ1-3, with a possible D match to TRBD1 (5 bases). Germline V gene sequence: CDR1 SEHNR, CDR2 FQNEAQ (reference sequence). Trimming took off 2 bases at V and 0 bases at J, with 20 bases between the two ends. CDR3 size: 19 residues. The CDR3 DNA sequence: TGTGCCAGCAGCTTACTTAACTCCGCGACAGACCCCTCTGGAAACACCATATATTTT. Its protein is CASSLLNSATDPSGNTIYF.

The chain uses TRBV19 and TRBJ2-7, with 8 bases identical to TRBD2. CDR1 LNHDA and CDR2 SQIVND come from the germline V gene (reference sequence). After removal of 0 bases from V and 2 bases from J, the junction contained 12 bases not matched to a gene. The CDR3 has 18 residues. CDR3 protein: CASSIDSPLAGRTYEQYF. The CDR3 DNA reads TGTGCCAGTAGTATAGATTCACCCCTAGCGGGTAGAACCTACGAGCAGTACTTC. Supplemented by reference TRBV19 and TRBJ2-7, the full variable domain reads DGGITQSPKYLFRKEGQNVTLSCEQNLNHDAMYWYRQDPGQGLRLIYYSQIVNDFQKGDIAEGYSVSREKKESFPLTVTSAQKNPTAFYLCASSIDSPLAGRTYEQYFGPGTRLTVT.